The 21 T cell receptor beta chains presented below share a single source sample, sequenced in a study of T cells in Graves' hyperthyroidism and ophthalmopathy. Amplified regions were TCR beta CDR3 sequences from RNA transcripts. A first-round RT-PCR of the TCR CDR3 used the HTBI primer set. TCRdb re-analysed the multiplex PCR reads in MiXCR, keeping a single row per CDR3 protein. Here the sample spans about 480,000 distinct CDR3 sequences, 14% being singletons. Input material: blood. These receptors all stem from a woman younger than 35 with Graves' hyperthyroidism.

This clonotype was recorded at least ten times. The V call is TRBV2, the J call TRBJ1-2, with TRBD1 as a possible D gene (6 bases). V lost 5 bases to trimming and J lost 4 bases, with 20 bases between them. The CDR3 runs to 16 residues. Looked up from germline, CDR1 is SNHLY and CDR2 is FYNNEI. The CDR3 region is CASSIVQNGGFYGYTF. The CDR3 DNA follows: TGTGCCAGCAGTATCGTACAGAATGGGGGCTTCTATGGCTACACCTTC. Variable domain in full (rest from reference TRBV2 and TRBJ1-2): EPEVTQTPSHQVTQMGQEVILRCVPISNHLYFYWYRQILGQKVEFLVSFYNNEISEKSEIFDDQFSVERPDGSNFTLKIRSTKLEDSAMYFCASSIVQNGGFYGYTFGSGTRLTVV.

At least ten counts were recorded for this clonotype. V and J are TRBV5-1 and TRBJ2-3; no definite D call. From germline, CDR1 is SGHRS and CDR2 YFSETQ. CDR3 length equals 15 residues. Trimming took 2 bases from V and 0 from J, leaving 10 bases between them. CDR3 loop: CASSFGGASTDTQYF. CDR3 coding DNA: TGCGCCAGCAGCTTCGGCGGAGCTAGCACAGATACGCAGTATTTT.

In its sample, this clonotype was seen many times. The V call is TRBV7-9, the J call TRBJ2-1; TRBD2 aligns across 9 bases. Germline trimming cut 5 bases from V and 9 bases from J; bases unmatched to any gene: 11. The CDR3 is 15 amino acids. Germline loops: CDR1 SEHNR, CDR2 FQNEAQ (reference sequence). CDR3: CASSRSLTSGSEQFF. CDR3 coding DNA: TGTGCCAGCAGCCGCTCCCTGACTAGCGGAAGTGAGCAGTTCTTC.

This clonotype was seen many times. J is TRBJ2-7 and V is TRBV18; TRBD1 matches 7 bases. The V gene end was trimmed by 3 bases and the J gene end by 3 bases; junction bases not matched to a gene: 2. The CDR3 loop spans 13 amino acids. Germline-derived CDR1 and CDR2 are KGHSH and LQKENI. Written as DNA, the CDR3 is TGTGCCAGCTCACCGGGACAGCACTACGAGCAGTACGTC. Its protein is CASSPGQHYEQYV.

V gene TRBV27 combines with J gene TRBJ2-3; 7 nucleotides agree with TRBD2. CDR1 is MNHEY, CDR2 SMNVEV, per germline (reference sequence). The CDR3 has 18 residues. The V segment lost 1 base and the J segment 8 bases; nucleotides outside the gene matches: 18. The CDR3 protein is CASSLFMPRDYSGFTQYF. CDR3 DNA sequence: TGTGCCAGCAGTTTATTTATGCCTCGGGACTACTCCGGCTTTACGCAGTATTTT.

This clonotype was picked up many times. The chain is built from TRBV18 and TRBJ2-7, with unresolved D. Germline CDR1 KGHSH, CDR2 LQKENI. The CDR3 length is 18 residues. Trimming removed 3 bases at V and 0 bases at J, with 21 bases between. CDR3 sequence: CASSPIEIYRFSSYEQYF. The CDR3 nucleotides read TGTGCCAGCTCACCGATCGAGATTTACAGATTTAGCTCCTACGAGCAGTACTTC.

In its sample, this clonotype was seen many times. This rearrangement joins TRBV3-1 to TRBJ2-7; D remains unclear. This CDR3 has 14 amino acids. The germline CDR1 and CDR2 sequences are LGHDT and YNNKEL (reference sequence). The V end lost 1 base, the J end lost 0 bases, and 7 bases lay between the germline ends. This CDR3 reads CASSQVHSSYEQYF. The CDR3 DNA reads as TGTGCCAGCAGCCAAGTCCACAGCTCCTACGAGCAGTACTTC.

This chain joins TRBV25-1 and TRBJ1-2; 9 bases match TRBD1. Germline trimming cut 5 bases from V and 7 bases from J; bases unmatched to any gene: 8. CDR1 MGHDK and CDR2 SYGVNS come from the germline V gene. The CDR3 has 14 residues. CDR3 sequence: CASSSGTGPGGYTF. The CDR3 nucleotides are TGTGCCAGCAGTTCCGGGACAGGGCCGGGTGGCTACACCTTC.

About this clonotype: This sequence may be a read error, since a much larger clone differs from it by one base. Here the CDR3 DNA reads TGCAACGTTGAGCGCCGCCTTGTAGATGGCTACACCTTC. Residues: CNVERRLVDGYTF. The chain couples TRBV29-1 to TRBJ1-2; no definite D call. The CDR3 runs to 13 residues. CDR1 is SQVTM, CDR2 ANQGSEA, per germline.

V and J are TRBV9 and TRBJ2-5, with TRBD2 identical over 11 bases. With V trimmed by 0 bases and J by 4 bases, 11 bases remained unmatched. The CDR3 runs to 18 residues. Germline CDR1 is SGDLS and CDR2 is YYNGEE. The CDR3 coding sequence is TGTGCCAGCAGCGTAGTGGGAACTAGCGGGAGCTCTCGAGAGACCCAGTACTTC. It specifies CASSVVGTSGSSRETQYF.

Ten or more counts support this clonotype. The V and J genes are TRBV15 and TRBJ1-2; D call uncertain. Germline CDR1 LNHNV, CDR2 YYDKDF (reference sequence). Trimming cost V 0 bases and J 8 bases, with 13 bases left between them. This CDR3 contains 14 residues. In nucleotides, the CDR3 is TGTGCCACCAGCAGAGATGGCCCAGAACTCGGCTACACCTTC. Amino acid sequence: CATSRDGPELGYTF.

This clonotype has at least ten counts. The gene calls are TRBV4-1 and TRBJ2-1, with 9 nucleotides matching TRBD2. This CDR3 is built from 17 residues. The germline V gene encodes CDR1 MGHRA and CDR2 YSYEKL. The V segment lost 4 bases and the J segment 8 bases; nucleotides outside the gene matches: 15. The CDR3 is CASSPLATSGLSDEQFF. The CDR3, as DNA: TGCGCCAGCAGCCCCCTGGCAACTAGCGGGCTTAGCGATGAGCAGTTCTTC.

This clonotype has only a few counts. This chain uses TRBV20-1 with TRBJ1-3, with D hard to call. With 1 base removed from V and 0 bases from J, the gap between germline ends came to 13 bases. Germline V gene data show CDR1 as DFQATT and CDR2 as SNEGSKA (reference sequence). This CDR3 comprises 16 residues. The CDR3, as DNA: TGCAGTGCTAGAGGTGGACTTCTAAGCTCTGGAAACACCATATATTTT. Residues: CSARGGLLSSGNTIYF.

This clonotype was detected a few times. The gene calls are TRBV9 and TRBJ1-4; the match to TRBD1 covers 10 bases. Germline-derived CDR1 and CDR2 are SGDLS and YYNGEE. The CDR3 sequence is 15 residues long. V trimming: 0 bases; J trimming: 8 bases; junction bases outside the gene matches: 4. CDR3 nucleotides: TGTGCCAGCAGCGTAGGGGACAGGGGCATCGAAAAACTGTTTTTT. It codes for CASSVGDRGIEKLFF. The entire variable domain, with the rest obtained from reference TRBV9 and TRBJ1-4, is as follows: DSGVTQTPKHLITATGQRVTLRCSPRSGDLSVYWYQQSLDQGLQFLIQYYNGEERAKGNILERFSAQQFPDLHSELNLSSLELGDSALYFCASSVGDRGIEKLFFGSGTQLSVL.

This clonotype appeared a few times. The chain couples TRBV29-1 to TRBJ2-2, with D perhaps being TRBD1 or TRBD2 (5 bases each). Germline V lookup: CDR1 SQVTM, CDR2 ANQGSEA. The CDR3 consists of 12 residues. V dropped 6 bases and J dropped 5 bases, with 10 bases sitting between them. CDR3 loop: CSVGPGTGELFF. The CDR3 DNA sequence: TGCAGCGTGGGACCGGGGACCGGGGAGCTGTTTTTT.

There are a few counts of this clonotype. This rearrangement joins TRBV9 to TRBJ1-4; tentative D call: TRBD1 (6 bases). The CDR3 extends over 14 amino acids. V was shortened by 4 bases and J by 4 bases, with 11 bases between the two germline ends. CDR1 and CDR2 (germline): SGDLS, YYNGEE. CDR3 sequence reads: CASSSGQINEKLFF. In DNA form, the CDR3 reads TGTGCCAGCAGCTCCGGACAGATTAATGAAAAACTGTTTTTT.

This clonotype was seen at least ten times. This rearrangement joins TRBV25-1 to TRBJ1-2; D is perhaps TRBD1 (6 bases). V was trimmed by 6 bases and J by 2 bases, leaving 22 bases between them. The CDR3 totals 17 residues. Germline V gives CDR1 MGHDK, CDR2 SYGVNS. CDR3 in DNA: TGTGCCAGCAGCAGAATGGGGAAGGGGGGCGAGAACTATGGCTACACCTTC. Translating gives CASSRMGKGGENYGYTF.

This clonotype was observed many times. The V call is TRBV30, the J call TRBJ2-7, with D unresolved. CDR3 size: 16 residues. Germline CDR1 and CDR2: GTSNPN and SVGIG (reference sequence). Between the trimmed V and J ends, which lost 0 bases and 0 bases, there was a span of 15 bases. The CDR3 is CAWSVPGSRSSYEQYV. The CDR3 coding sequence is TGTGCCTGGAGTGTACCGGGCTCCAGGAGCTCCTACGAGCAGTACGTC.

The rearrangement joins TRBV6-1 to TRBJ2-6; no clear D. The V end lost 7 bases, the J end lost 4 bases, and 11 bases lay between the germline ends. The CDR3 loop spans 14 amino acids. Germline V lookup: CDR1 MNHNS, CDR2 SASEGT. CDR3 sequence: CASTPASGANVLTF. CDR3 DNA: TGTGCCAGCACTCCGGCATCCGGGGCCAACGTCCTGACTTTC.

This clonotype occurred many times. The genes are TRBV27 and TRBJ1-2; tentative D call: TRBD1 (5 bases). Germline V gene lookup returns CDR1 MNHEY and CDR2 SMNVEV (reference sequence). The CDR3 is 13 amino acids. Trimming removed 3 bases at V and 8 bases at J, with 13 bases between. The CDR3 region is CASSLSRVHGYTF. DNA of the CDR3: TGTGCCAGCAGTTTGAGCAGGGTACACGGCTACACCTTC.

This clonotype was counted at least ten times. The chain couples TRBV12-3 or TRBV12-4 to TRBJ1-1; 9 positions match TRBD1. The junction had 6 bases not matched to a gene; V was cut back by 6 bases and J by 7 bases. This CDR3 has 13 residues. CDR3 sequence reads: CASSSGTGREAFF. The CDR3 region has the DNA TGTGCCAGCAGCTCCGGGACAGGGCGTGAAGCTTTCTTT.